This T cell receptor (beta chain) was recorded in a study of CD8 T cells in Susac syndrome. Broader study findings: Individuals included in the TCR sequencing and HLA analysis were acknowledged by the study to be relatively few in number.

Isolation of CD8+ and CD4+ T cells was performed negatively, whereas enrichment of TEMRA cells was done by FACS. Random hexamers were used to reverse transcribe roughly 0.5 to 1 ug of RNA. Amplification of TCR beta CDR3 was carried out by immunoSEQ multiplex PCR, which covered 54 Vbeta and 13 Jbeta segments. TCRdb re-called the immunoSEQ multiplex PCR reads through MiXCR, storing one row per CDR3 protein. The table has 190,000 or so distinct CDR3 sequences, about 96% seen once. Germline lookup yields CDR1 SEHNR and CDR2 FQNEAQ (reference sequence). This CDR3 region has 13 residues. V was clipped by 4 bases and J by 2 bases, with 9 bases between them. In the case of this clonotype: As yet, its antigen is unknown.

The rearrangement links TRBV7-9 to TRBJ2-7; D gene ambiguous. The sequencing sample was made of CD4+ T cells from PBMCs. The clonotype originates from a human donor with multiple sclerosis. For the CDR3, the DNA is TGTGCCAGCAGCTCTACAGCACCCTACGAGCAGTACTTC. It yields the protein CASSSTAPYEQYF. The whole variable domain, filled in from reference TRBV7-9 and TRBJ2-7, reads DTGVSQNPRHKITKRGQNVTFRCDPISEHNRLYWYRQTLGQGPEFLTYFQNEAQLEKSRLLSDRFSAERPKGSFSTLEIQRTEQGDSAMYLCASSSTAPYEQYFGPGTRLTVT.